Sequencing of this T cell receptor beta chain was carried out in a study of shared clonotypes between healthy human individuals. As concerns this clone: The antigen is unknown.

TCRdb keeps only in-frame clones here, not all; method: immunoSEQ multiplex PCR. The top ten hold over 0.12% of the sample, which has a few million clones, approximately 92% seen once. Overall study results and limits: Clonotype sharing across several donors was observed for 4% to 6.5% of naive CD4 clonotypes.

The CDR3 is made up of 16 amino acids. Germline V lookup: CDR1 ENHRY, CDR2 SYGVKD. J was trimmed by 4 bases and V by 10 bases; bases with no gene match: 16. Splitting the CD4+ cells yielded a CD45RA+ naive subset and a CD45RA-negative memory subset. Material for sequencing was naive CD4+ T cells sorted from blood. Subset given: CD45RA+ positively selected. The receptor was isolated from a man aged 18 to 35 in good health. The chain couples TRBV10-3 to TRBJ1-1; TRBD1 matches at 9 bases. Written as DNA, the CDR3 is TGTGCCACCGATGACCGGGACAGGGCCTGGGGCACTGAAGCTTTCTTT. Translation: CATDDRDRAWGTEAFF.